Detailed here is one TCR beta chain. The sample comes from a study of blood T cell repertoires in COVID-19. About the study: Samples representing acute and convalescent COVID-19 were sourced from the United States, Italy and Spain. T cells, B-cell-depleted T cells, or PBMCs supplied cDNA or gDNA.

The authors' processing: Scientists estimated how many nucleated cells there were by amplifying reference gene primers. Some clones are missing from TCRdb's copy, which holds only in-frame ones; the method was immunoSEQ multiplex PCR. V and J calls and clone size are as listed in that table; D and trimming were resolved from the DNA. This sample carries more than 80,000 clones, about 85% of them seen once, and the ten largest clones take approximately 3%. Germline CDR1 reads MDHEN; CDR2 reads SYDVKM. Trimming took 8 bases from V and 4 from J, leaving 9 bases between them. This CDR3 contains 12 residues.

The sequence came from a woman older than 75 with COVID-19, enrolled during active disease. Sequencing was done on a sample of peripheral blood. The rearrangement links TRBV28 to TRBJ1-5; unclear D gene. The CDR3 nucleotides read TGTGCCAGCGAGGGAGCAAATCAGCCCCAGCATTTT. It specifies CASEGANQPQHF.